The 15 T cell receptor beta chains given below trace back to one sample, sequenced in a study of cytomegalovirus exposure and HLA in healthy donors. Primers: 60 Vbeta forward and 13 Jbeta reverse. TCRdb's copy holds only in-frame clones and misses some; the assay was immunoSEQ multiplex PCR. Of 70,000 to 95,000 clones in the sample, roughly 76% were seen once. The sample comprised PBMCs. The receptors originated from a woman in her twenties or thirties in good health and CMV-seronegative.

This clone was counted a single time. This chain uses TRBV7-6 with TRBJ2-3; 10 bases map to TRBD1. V dropped 5 bases and J dropped 4; count of bases not matched to a gene: 6. Germline-derived CDR1 and CDR2 are SGHVS and FNYEAQ. The CDR3 extends over 15 amino acids. The CDR3, as DNA: TGTGCCAGCAGCCCCAGACAGGGGGCTTCAGATACGCAGTATTTT. Translating it yields CASSPRQGASDTQYF.

In DNA, the CDR3 is TGTGCCTGGAGTGTATGGGGGAGGGCAAAAGATGGCTACACCTTC. It translates to CAWSVWGRAKDGYTF. The chain recombines TRBV30 with TRBJ1-2, with D perhaps matching TRBD1 (5 bases). The CDR3 has 15 residues. V lost 0 bases and J 6 bases, leaving 17 bases between the germline ends. Germline V CDR1 and CDR2: GTSNPN, SVGIG (reference sequence).

The chain joins TRBV11-2 to TRBJ1-2; D is uncertain. The V gene's germline CDR1 is SGHAT and CDR2 FQNNGV. The CDR3 has 14 amino acids. V lost 6 bases and J lost 2, with 13 bases in between. The chain's CDR3 is CASSSALRNYGYTF. The CDR3 region has the DNA TGTGCCAGCAGTTCCGCCTTACGGAACTATGGCTACACCTTC.

The genes are TRBV6-4 and TRBJ1-4; D possibly corresponds to TRBD1 (5 bases). The V end lost 0 bases, the J end lost 5 bases, and 10 bases lay between the germline ends. The germline gives CDR1 MRHNA, CDR2 SNTAGT. The CDR3 has 15 residues. CDR3 DNA sequence: TGTGCCAGCAGTGACTCTGCGGGGGAGAATGAAAAACTGTTTTTT. This translates into CASSDSAGENEKLFF.

The chain carries TRBV5-1 and TRBJ2-5; 8 nucleotides line up with TRBD1. The CDR3 sequence is 18 residues long. V shed 0 bases, J shed 5 bases, and the junction held 15 bases outside the gene matches. Germline V gives CDR1 SGHRS, CDR2 YFSETQ. Here the CDR3 reads CASSLEGTGARPHETQYF. For the CDR3, the DNA is TGCGCCAGCAGCTTGGAGGGGACAGGAGCACGACCCCACGAGACCCAGTACTTC. Together with reference TRBV5-1 and TRBJ2-5, the CDR3 gives the full variable domain: KAGVTQTPRYLIKTRGQQVTLSCSPISGHRSVSWYQQTPGQGLQFLFEYFSETQRNKGNFPGRFSGRQFSNSRSEMNVSTLELGDSALYLCASSLEGTGARPHETQYFGPGTRLLVL.

J is TRBJ2-5 and V is TRBV18; TRBD2 matches at 11 bases. Per germline, CDR1 KGHSH and CDR2 LQKENI. The V and J ends lost 2 bases and 1 base, in that order; junction bases with no gene match: 9. The CDR3 has 18 residues. DNA for the CDR3: TGTGCCAGCTCACCAAGGCTTGGGACTAGCGGTACCCAAGAGACCCAGTACTTC. This codes for CASSPRLGTSGTQETQYF.

This chain links TRBV7-3 with TRBJ1-1; unclear D gene. The CDR3 consists of 14 residues. CDR1 and CDR2 from the germline V gene are SGHTA and FQGTGA. Trimming cost V 2 bases and J 4 bases, with 11 bases left between them. This CDR3 is CASSLGPGGTEAFF. The DNA for the CDR3 is TGTGCCAGCAGCTTAGGGCCCGGAGGCACTGAAGCTTTCTTT.

The chain uses TRBV7-3 and TRBJ2-7; 7 bases are shared with TRBD1. The CDR3 has 13 amino acids. The germline V gene has CDR1 SGHTA and CDR2 FQGTGA. J gave up 7 bases and V 4 bases, and 7 bases lay outside the gene matches. CDR3 nucleotides: TGTGCCAGCAGCTCCGACAGGGAAAGTGAGCAGTACTTC. Translated: CASSSDRESEQYF.

The chain has TRBV11-2 and TRBJ1-2; TRBD1 is a possible D gene (5 bases). Germline CDR1 is SGHAT and CDR2 is FQNNGV. The length of the CDR3 is 13 residues. V was trimmed by 3 bases and J by 2 bases, leaving 7 bases between them. CDR3 sequence: CASSLGQNYGYTF. Written as DNA, the CDR3 is TGTGCCAGCAGCTTGGGGCAGAACTATGGCTACACCTTC.

The J gene is TRBJ2-7, the V gene TRBV19; no reliable D call. The CDR3 contains 14 residues. The germline gives CDR1 LNHDA, CDR2 SQIVND (reference sequence). V lost 7 bases and J lost 0, with 13 bases in between. This chain's CDR3 is CASTPFFPSYEQYF. In nucleotides, the CDR3 is TGTGCCAGTACCCCGTTTTTTCCCTCCTACGAGCAGTACTTC.

The J gene is TRBJ2-3, the V gene TRBV19, with TRBD1 matching 7 bases. Germline lookup yields CDR1 LNHDA and CDR2 SQIVND (reference sequence). The CDR3 is made up of 17 amino acids. V shed 4 bases and J 4 bases; nucleotides not matched to a gene: 14. CDR3 in amino acids: CASSKVPGQHGADTQYF. DNA for the CDR3: TGTGCCAGTAGTAAAGTCCCGGGACAGCACGGGGCAGATACGCAGTATTTT. Looking up the rest from reference TRBV19 and TRBJ2-3 gives the full variable domain: DGGITQSPKYLFRKEGQNVTLSCEQNLNHDAMYWYRQDPGQGLRLIYYSQIVNDFQKGDIAEGYSVSREKKESFPLTVTSAQKNPTAFYLCASSKVPGQHGADTQYFGPGTRLTVL.

This clone was seen a handful of times. The chain carries TRBV6-1 and TRBJ2-1, with 12 bases aligning to TRBD1. CDR3 length: 14 amino acids. V lost 8 bases to trimming and J lost 8 bases; unmatched junction nucleotides: 7. Germline V CDR1 and CDR2: MNHNS, SASEGT. The CDR3 region is CASGWGQGADEQFF. CDR3 bases: TGTGCCAGCGGATGGGGACAGGGGGCCGATGAGCAGTTCTTC.

This clone was found once. The chain links TRBV9 to TRBJ1-5, with D possibly TRBD1 on 6 matching bases. The V and J ends lost 5 bases and 0 bases respectively, with 12 bases between them. The CDR3 loop spans 15 amino acids. Germline V gene data show CDR1 as SGDLS and CDR2 as YYNGEE. CDR3 protein: CASSEGDYSNQPQHF. The DNA for the CDR3 is TGTGCCAGCAGTGAGGGGGACTATAGCAATCAGCCCCAGCATTTT.

The chain employs TRBV6-5 and TRBJ2-2; D not certain. Trimming removed 4 bases at V and 2 bases at J, with 11 bases between. Germline CDR1 MNHEY, CDR2 SVGAGI. The CDR3 loop spans 15 amino acids. The CDR3 sequence is CASSFSTGNTGELFF. CDR3 coding DNA: TGTGCCAGCAGTTTCTCGACTGGAAACACCGGGGAGCTGTTTTTT.

This clone turned up a few times. CDR3 loop: CASSLLLGGTNTEAFF. The DNA for the CDR3 is TGTGCCAGCAGTTTATTACTAGGAGGGACCAACACTGAAGCTTTCTTT. V and J are TRBV28 and TRBJ1-1; possibly TRBD1 for D (5 bases). The CDR3 loop spans 16 amino acids. The germline V gene encodes CDR1 MDHEN and CDR2 SYDVKM. Between the trimmed V and J ends, which lost 1 base and 2 bases, there was a span of 14 bases.